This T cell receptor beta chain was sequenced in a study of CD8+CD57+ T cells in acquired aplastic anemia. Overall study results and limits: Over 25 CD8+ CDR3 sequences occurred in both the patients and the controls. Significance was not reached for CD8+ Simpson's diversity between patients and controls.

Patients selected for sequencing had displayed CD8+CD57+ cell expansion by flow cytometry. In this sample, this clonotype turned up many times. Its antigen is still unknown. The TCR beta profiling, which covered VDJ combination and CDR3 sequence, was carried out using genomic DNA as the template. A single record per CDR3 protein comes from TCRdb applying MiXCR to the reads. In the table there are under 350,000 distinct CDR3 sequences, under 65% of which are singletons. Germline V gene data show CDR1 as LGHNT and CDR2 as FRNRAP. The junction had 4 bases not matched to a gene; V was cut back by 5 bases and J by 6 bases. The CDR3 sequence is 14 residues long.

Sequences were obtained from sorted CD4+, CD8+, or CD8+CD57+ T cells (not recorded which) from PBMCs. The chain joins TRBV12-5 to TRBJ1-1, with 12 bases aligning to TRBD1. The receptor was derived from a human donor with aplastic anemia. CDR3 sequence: CASGTGQGASEAFF. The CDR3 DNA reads TGTGCTAGTGGTACGGGACAGGGGGCGTCTGAAGCTTTCTTT.